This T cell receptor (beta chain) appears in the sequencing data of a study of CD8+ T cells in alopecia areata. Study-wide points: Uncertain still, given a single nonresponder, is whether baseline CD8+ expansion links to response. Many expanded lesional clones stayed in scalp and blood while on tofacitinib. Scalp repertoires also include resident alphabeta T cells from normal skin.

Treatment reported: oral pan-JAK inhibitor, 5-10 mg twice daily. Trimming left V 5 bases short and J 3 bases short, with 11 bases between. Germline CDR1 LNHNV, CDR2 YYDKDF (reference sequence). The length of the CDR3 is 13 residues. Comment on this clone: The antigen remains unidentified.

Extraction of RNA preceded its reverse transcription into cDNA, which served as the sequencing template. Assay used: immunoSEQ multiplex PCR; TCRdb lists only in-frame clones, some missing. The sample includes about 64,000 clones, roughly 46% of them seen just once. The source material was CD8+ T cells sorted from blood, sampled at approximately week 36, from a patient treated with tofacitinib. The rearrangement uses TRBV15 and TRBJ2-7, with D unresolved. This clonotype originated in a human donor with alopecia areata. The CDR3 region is CATSGITRYEQYF. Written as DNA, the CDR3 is TGTGCCACCAGCGGGATCACTCGCTACGAGCAGTACTTC.